Detailed here is one T cell receptor (beta chain). Its antigen is as yet unknown. The sample comes from a study of cytomegalovirus exposure and HLA in healthy donors. Study-level information: Researchers previously reported finding roughly 120 million unique TCR beta sequences from roughly 200 million T cells.

General study findings and limits: The productive fraction for most TCR beta V segments was about 90% or about 30% in an earlier analysis.

This PCR relied on a set of 60 Vbeta primers and 13 Jbeta primers. Repertoires were generated with immunoSEQ multiplex PCR, while TCRdb's copy carries only in-frame clones and drops some. The repertoire holds roughly 110,000 clones, with under 80% as singletons. The CDR3 runs to 14 residues. Germline lookup yields CDR1 SEHNR and CDR2 FQNEAQ (reference sequence). Trimming shortened V by 1 base and J by 4 bases, and 8 bases separated the two germline ends. Sequenced: PBMCs. J is TRBJ1-5 and V is TRBV7-9; TRBD1 is a possible D gene (6 bases). This TCR came from a woman aged 40 to 55 in good health and CMV-seropositive. The CDR3 DNA reads as TGTGCCAGCAGCTTAGGCACAGGGAATCAGCCCCAGCATTTT. Translation: CASSLGTGNQPQHF. Full variable domain (outside the CDR3, taken from reference TRBV7-9 and TRBJ1-5): DTGVSQNPRHKITKRGQNVTFRCDPISEHNRLYWYRQTLGQGPEFLTYFQNEAQLEKSRLLSDRFSAERPKGSFSTLEIQRTEQGDSAMYLCASSLGTGNQPQHFGDGTRLSIL.